Below, 5 T cell receptor beta chains from the same sample are listed, as sequenced in a study of blood T cell repertoires in COVID-19. Repertoires were generated with immunoSEQ multiplex PCR, while TCRdb's copy carries only in-frame clones and drops some. This table holds about 430,000 clones, about 88% found once. Material: PBMCs or T cells enriched from blood (not recorded which). Receptor source: a woman younger than 35 who had been exposed to COVID-19.

This clone has more than one count but fewer than ten. The rearrangement joins TRBV19 to TRBJ2-3, with 10 bases lining up with TRBD2. The germline gives CDR1 LNHDA, CDR2 SQIVND (reference sequence). CDR3 size: 14 residues. V trimming: 8 bases; J trimming: 5 bases; junction bases outside the gene matches: 7. CDR3: CASRASGRKDTQYF. CDR3 nucleotide sequence: TGTGCCAGTCGAGCTAGCGGGAGAAAAGATACGCAGTATTTT.

The genes are TRBV25-1 and TRBJ2-5; 9 positions match TRBD1. The CDR3 length is 17 residues. V lost 4 bases and J lost 5; bases outside the gene matches: 14. Germline V gene data show CDR1 as MGHDK and CDR2 as SYGVNS. CDR3 nucleotides: TGTGCCAGCAGTGGGGGGACAGGGAAAAGCGGGTGGGAGACCCAGTACTTC. Translated, it gives CASSGGTGKSGWETQYF.

V gene TRBV28 combines with J gene TRBJ1-2; unclear D gene. Germline V gene lookup returns CDR1 MDHEN and CDR2 SYDVKM. The CDR3 has 13 residues. The V gene lost 4 bases and the J gene lost 9 bases, with 15 bases spanning the gap. The CDR3 DNA reads as TGTGCCAGCAGTTCCGGACCTCTCGGGAGCTACACCTTC. Translating gives CASSSGPLGSYTF.

The rearrangement joins TRBV30 to TRBJ2-5, with a weak D call TRBD2 (6 bases). CDR3 length: 15 amino acids. CDR1 GTSNPN and CDR2 SVGIG come from the germline V gene (reference sequence). The V end was cut by 5 bases, the J end by 5 bases, with 21 bases between. The CDR3 loop reads CAWAPGTFLGETQYF. CDR3 nucleotide sequence: TGTGCCTGGGCCCCGGGGACTTTTCTTGGGGAGACCCAGTACTTC.

The chain carries TRBV6-5 and TRBJ2-7; no firm D call. V was clipped by 0 bases and J by 6 bases, with 12 bases between them. The CDR3 runs 14 residues. The V gene's germline CDR1 is MNHEY and CDR2 SVGAGI. CDR3: CASSYSGFLREQYF. The CDR3 region has the DNA TGTGCCAGCAGTTACTCGGGCTTTCTACGCGAGCAGTACTTC.